The clone carrying this T cell receptor beta chain was detected a few times. The antigen is undetermined. TCRdb reanalysed the RACE reads using MiXCR and keeps one entry per CDR3 protein. The sample holds approximately 60,000 distinct CDR3 sequences, roughly 12% seen once. This specimen belongs to a study of human T cells and chemical hapten exposure. Study-level points and caveats: PT1 expanded TCR counts and patch test score were linked, and their correlation was positive.

Time point noted: pre-sensitization, week 0. This sample's treatment: therapeutic diphenylcyclopropenone sensitization with weekly scalp DPC. Participating donors were patients with alopecia, aged 18 to 70 years, considered appropriate candidates for DPC. The clonotype comes from a woman aged 35 to 49 with alopecia areata. Some clones in this sample may be carry-over from other donors' samples. The material was whole blood, obtained in connection with sensitization to the hapten diphenylcyclopropenone (DPC).

CDR3 residues: CASSVGGNTGELFF. The CDR3 region has the DNA TGTGCCAGCAGCGTAGGGGGCAACACCGGGGAGCTGTTTTTT. The chain uses TRBV9 and TRBJ2-2, with a weak D call TRBD1 (5 bases). V was shortened by 0 bases and J by 2 bases, with 5 bases between the two germline ends. There are 14 residues in the CDR3. Germline V gives CDR1 SGDLS, CDR2 YYNGEE.